This TCR beta chain was identified in a study of shared clonotypes between healthy human individuals. Germline values: CDR1 SGHNT, CDR2 YYREEE (reference sequence). V was pared by 0 bases and J by 5 bases, with 11 bases between. This CDR3 spans 14 amino acids. In the case of this clone: Other nucleotide sequences from this sample produce the same CDR3.

Sequenced by immunoSEQ multiplex PCR; TCRdb stores in-frame clones only, minus some. The table has 950,000 to 1,200,000 clones, about 72% seen once; the top ten hold about 0.89%. Sequencing was performed on memory CD4+ T cells from PBMCs. Subset in this sample: CD45RA-negative fraction. The TCR comes from a man aged 18 to 30 in good health. Some clones in this sample may be carry-over from other donors' samples. J is TRBJ1-1 and V is TRBV5-4; no reliable D call. CDR3 protein: CASSLGRVPTEAFF. The DNA of the CDR3 is TGTGCCAGCAGCTTGGGAAGGGTACCAACTGAAGCTTTCTTT.